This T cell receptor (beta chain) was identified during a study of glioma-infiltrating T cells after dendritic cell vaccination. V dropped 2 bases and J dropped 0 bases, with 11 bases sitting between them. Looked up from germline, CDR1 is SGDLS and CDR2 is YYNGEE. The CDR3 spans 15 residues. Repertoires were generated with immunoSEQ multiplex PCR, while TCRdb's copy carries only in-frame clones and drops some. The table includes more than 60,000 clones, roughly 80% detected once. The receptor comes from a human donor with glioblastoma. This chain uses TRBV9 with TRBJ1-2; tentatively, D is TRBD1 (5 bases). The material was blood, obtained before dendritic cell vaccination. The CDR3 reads CASSVGQGPNYGYTF. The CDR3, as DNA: TGTGCCAGCAGCGTGGGCCAGGGCCCTAACTATGGCTACACCTTC.